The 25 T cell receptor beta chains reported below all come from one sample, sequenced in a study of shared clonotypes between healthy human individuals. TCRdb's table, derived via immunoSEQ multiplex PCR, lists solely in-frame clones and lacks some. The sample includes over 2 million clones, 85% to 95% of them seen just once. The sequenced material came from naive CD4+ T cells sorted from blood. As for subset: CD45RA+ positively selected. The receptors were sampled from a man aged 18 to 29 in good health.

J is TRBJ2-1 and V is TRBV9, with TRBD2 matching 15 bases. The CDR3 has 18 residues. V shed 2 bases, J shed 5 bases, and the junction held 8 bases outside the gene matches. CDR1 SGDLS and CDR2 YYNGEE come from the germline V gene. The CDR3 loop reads CASSVVPGLAGGNNEQFF. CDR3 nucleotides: TGTGCCAGCAGCGTGGTACCGGGACTAGCGGGGGGAAACAATGAGCAGTTCTTC.

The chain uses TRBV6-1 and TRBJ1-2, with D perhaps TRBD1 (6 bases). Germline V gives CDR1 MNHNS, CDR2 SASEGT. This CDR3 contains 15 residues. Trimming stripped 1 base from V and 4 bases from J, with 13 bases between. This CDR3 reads CASSEDRAGSYGYTF. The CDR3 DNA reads TGTGCCAGCAGTGAAGACAGGGCAGGAAGCTATGGCTACACCTTC.

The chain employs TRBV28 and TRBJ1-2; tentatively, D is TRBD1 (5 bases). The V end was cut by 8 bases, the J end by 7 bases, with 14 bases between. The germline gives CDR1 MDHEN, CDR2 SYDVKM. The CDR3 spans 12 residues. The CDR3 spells CASGQGSLGYTF. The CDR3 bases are TGTGCCAGCGGGCAGGGCAGTCTTGGCTACACCTTC.

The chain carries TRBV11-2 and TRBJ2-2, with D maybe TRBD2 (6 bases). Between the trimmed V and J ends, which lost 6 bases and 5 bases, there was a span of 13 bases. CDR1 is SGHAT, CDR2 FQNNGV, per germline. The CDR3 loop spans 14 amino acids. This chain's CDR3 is CASSHQGGTGELFF. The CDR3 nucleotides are TGTGCCAGCAGTCATCAGGGAGGTACCGGGGAGCTGTTTTTT.

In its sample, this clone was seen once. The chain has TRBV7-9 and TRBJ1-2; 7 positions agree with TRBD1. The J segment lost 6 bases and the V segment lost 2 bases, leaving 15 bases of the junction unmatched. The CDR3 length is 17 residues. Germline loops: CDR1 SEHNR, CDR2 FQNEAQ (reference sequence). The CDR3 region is CASSLKGQAQVENGYTF. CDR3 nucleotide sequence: TGTGCCAGCAGCTTAAAAGGACAGGCCCAGGTGGAGAATGGCTACACCTTC.

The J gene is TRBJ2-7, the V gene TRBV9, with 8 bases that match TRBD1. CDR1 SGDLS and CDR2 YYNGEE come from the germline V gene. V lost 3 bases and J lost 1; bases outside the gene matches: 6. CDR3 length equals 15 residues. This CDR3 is CASSAETGASYEQYF. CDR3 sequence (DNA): TGTGCCAGCAGCGCCGAGACAGGGGCATCCTACGAGCAGTACTTC.

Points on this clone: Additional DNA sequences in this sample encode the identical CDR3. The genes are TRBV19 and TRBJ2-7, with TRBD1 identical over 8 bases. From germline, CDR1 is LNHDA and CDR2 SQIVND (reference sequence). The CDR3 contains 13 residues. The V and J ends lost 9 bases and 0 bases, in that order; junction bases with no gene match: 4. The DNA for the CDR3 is TGTGCCAGCGGACAGGGCGCCTCCTACGAGCAGTACTTC. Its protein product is CASGQGASYEQYF.

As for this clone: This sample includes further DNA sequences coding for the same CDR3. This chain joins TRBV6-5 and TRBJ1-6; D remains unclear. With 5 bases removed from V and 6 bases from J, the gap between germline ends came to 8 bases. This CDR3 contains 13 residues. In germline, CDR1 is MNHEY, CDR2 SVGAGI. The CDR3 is CASSSRGNSPLHF. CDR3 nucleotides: TGTGCCAGCAGTAGCCGGGGTAATTCACCCCTCCACTTT.

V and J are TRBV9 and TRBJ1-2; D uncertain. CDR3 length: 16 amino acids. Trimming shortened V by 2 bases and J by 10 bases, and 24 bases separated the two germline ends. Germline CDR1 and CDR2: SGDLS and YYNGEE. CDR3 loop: CASSVGPGEGRRDYTF. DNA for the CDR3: TGTGCCAGCAGCGTGGGCCCCGGTGAGGGAAGACGTGACTACACCTTC. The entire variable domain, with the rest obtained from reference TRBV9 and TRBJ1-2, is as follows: DSGVTQTPKHLITATGQRVTLRCSPRSGDLSVYWYQQSLDQGLQFLIQYYNGEERAKGNILERFSAQQFPDLHSELNLSSLELGDSALYFCASSVGPGEGRRDYTFGSGTRLTVV.

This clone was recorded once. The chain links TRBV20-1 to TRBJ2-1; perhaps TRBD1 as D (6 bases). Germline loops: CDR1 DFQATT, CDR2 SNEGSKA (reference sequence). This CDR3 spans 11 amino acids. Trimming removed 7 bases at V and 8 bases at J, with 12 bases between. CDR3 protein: CSVNRVDEQFF. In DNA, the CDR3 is TGCAGTGTCAACAGGGTAGATGAGCAGTTCTTC.

The CDR3 sequence is CASSPIAGETQYF. Written as DNA, the CDR3 is TGTGCCAGCAGCCCTATAGCGGGGGAGACCCAGTACTTC. V and J are TRBV5-6 and TRBJ2-5; TRBD2 matches at 8 bases. V lost 4 bases, J lost 5 bases, and 4 bases stayed unmatched. The CDR3 consists of 13 residues. CDR1 and CDR2 from the germline V gene are SGHDT and YYEEEE. Combining the CDR3 with reference TRBV5-6 and TRBJ2-5 gives the whole variable domain DAGVTQSPTHLIKTRGQQVTLRCSPKSGHDTVSWYQQALGQGPQFIFQYYEEEERQRGNFPDRFSGHQFPNYSSELNVNALLLGDSALYLCASSPIAGETQYFGPGTRLLVL.

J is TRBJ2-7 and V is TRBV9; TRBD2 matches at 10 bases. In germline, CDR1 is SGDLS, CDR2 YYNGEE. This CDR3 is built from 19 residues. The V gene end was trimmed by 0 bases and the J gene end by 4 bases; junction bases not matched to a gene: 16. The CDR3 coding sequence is TGTGCCAGCAGCGTAGAGAACTTAGGAGGTAGCGGGAGGATTTACGAGCAGTACTTC. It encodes CASSVENLGGSGRIYEQYF.

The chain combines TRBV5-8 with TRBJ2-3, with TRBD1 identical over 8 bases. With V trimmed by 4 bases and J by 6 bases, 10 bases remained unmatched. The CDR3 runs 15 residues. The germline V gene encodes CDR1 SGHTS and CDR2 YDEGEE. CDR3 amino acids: CASSPGQGPEDTQYF. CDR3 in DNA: TGTGCCAGCAGCCCAGGACAGGGACCGGAGGATACGCAGTATTTT.

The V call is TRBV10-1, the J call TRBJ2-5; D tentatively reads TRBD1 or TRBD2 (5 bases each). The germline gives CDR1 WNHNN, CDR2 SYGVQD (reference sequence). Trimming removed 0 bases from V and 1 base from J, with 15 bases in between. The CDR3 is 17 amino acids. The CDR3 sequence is CASSESTPAGTQETQYF. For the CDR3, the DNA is TGCGCCAGCAGTGAGTCGACCCCTGCAGGGACCCAAGAGACCCAGTACTTC.

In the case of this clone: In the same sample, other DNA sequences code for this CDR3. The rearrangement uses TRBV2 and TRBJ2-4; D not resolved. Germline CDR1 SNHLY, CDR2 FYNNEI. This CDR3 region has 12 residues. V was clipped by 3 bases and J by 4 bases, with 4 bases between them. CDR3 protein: CASSEGKNIQYF. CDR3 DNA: TGTGCCAGCAGTGAGGGGAAAAACATTCAGTACTTC.

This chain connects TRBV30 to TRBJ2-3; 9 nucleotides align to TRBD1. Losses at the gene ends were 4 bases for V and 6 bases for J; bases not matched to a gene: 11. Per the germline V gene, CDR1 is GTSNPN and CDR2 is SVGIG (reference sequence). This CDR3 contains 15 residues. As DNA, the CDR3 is TGTGCCTGGAACTTGGGACAGGGACCACATGATACGCAGTATTTT. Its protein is CAWNLGQGPHDTQYF.

In nucleotides, the CDR3 is TGTGCCAGCAAGTGGTTGGGGGGGTCTAACTATGGCTACACCTTC. This gives the protein CASKWLGGSNYGYTF. The chain uses TRBV6-6 and TRBJ1-2; D may be TRBD1 (5 bases). Germline V lookup: CDR1 MNHNY, CDR2 SVGAGI (reference sequence). This CDR3 contains 15 residues. V shed 7 bases and J shed 0 bases, with 15 bases lying between them.

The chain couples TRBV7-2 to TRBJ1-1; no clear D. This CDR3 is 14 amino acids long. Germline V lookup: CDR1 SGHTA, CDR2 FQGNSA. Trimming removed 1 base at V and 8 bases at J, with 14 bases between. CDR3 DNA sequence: TGTGCCAGCAGCTTAGGGACCTCTTGGCCGGAAGCTTTCTTT. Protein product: CASSLGTSWPEAFF.

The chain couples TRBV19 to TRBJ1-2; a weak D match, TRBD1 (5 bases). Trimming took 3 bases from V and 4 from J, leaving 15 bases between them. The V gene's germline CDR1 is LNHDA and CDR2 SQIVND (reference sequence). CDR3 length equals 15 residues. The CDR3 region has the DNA TGTGCCAGTAGTATTGGGGACCGATCCTTCTATGGCTACACCTTC. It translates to CASSIGDRSFYGYTF. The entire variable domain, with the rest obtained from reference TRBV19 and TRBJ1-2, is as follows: DGGITQSPKYLFRKEGQNVTLSCEQNLNHDAMYWYRQDPGQGLRLIYYSQIVNDFQKGDIAEGYSVSREKKESFPLTVTSAQKNPTAFYLCASSIGDRSFYGYTFGSGTRLTVV.

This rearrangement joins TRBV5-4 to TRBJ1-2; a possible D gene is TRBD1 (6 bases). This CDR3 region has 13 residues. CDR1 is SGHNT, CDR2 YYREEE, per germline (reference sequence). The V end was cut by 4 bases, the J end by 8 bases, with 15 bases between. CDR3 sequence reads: CASSGDMFQGYTF. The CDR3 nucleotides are TGTGCCAGCAGCGGGGACATGTTCCAGGGCTACACCTTC.

CDR3 sequence: CAISEGQNEQYF. In DNA, the CDR3 is TGTGCCATCAGTGAAGGACAGAACGAGCAGTACTTC. V usage is TRBV10-3 and J usage is TRBJ2-7, with D maybe TRBD1 (6 bases). This CDR3 spans 12 amino acids. Germline V gene lookup returns CDR1 ENHRY and CDR2 SYGVKD. Trimming removed 3 bases at V and 5 bases at J, with 8 bases between.

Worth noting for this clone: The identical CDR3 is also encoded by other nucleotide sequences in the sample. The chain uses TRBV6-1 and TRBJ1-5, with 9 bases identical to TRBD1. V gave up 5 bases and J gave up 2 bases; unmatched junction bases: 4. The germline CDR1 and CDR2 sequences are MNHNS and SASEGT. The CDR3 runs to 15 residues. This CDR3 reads CASSRTGGGNQPQHF. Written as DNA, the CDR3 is TGTGCCAGCAGTCGAACAGGGGGCGGCAATCAGCCCCAGCATTTT.

CDR3 loop: CATSRVENTEAFF. CDR3 sequence (DNA): TGTGCCACCTCCCGGGTGGAGAACACTGAAGCTTTCTTT. The V and J genes are TRBV9 and TRBJ1-1; D ambiguous. Germline lookup yields CDR1 SGDLS and CDR2 YYNGEE. This CDR3 has 13 amino acids. V shed 9 bases and J shed 1 base, with 13 bases lying between them.

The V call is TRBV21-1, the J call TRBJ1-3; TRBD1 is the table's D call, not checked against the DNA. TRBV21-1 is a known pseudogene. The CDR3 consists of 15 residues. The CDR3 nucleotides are TGTGCCAGCAGGGGGGACAGGGACTCTGGAAACACCATATATTTT. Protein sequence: CASRGDRDSGNTIYF.

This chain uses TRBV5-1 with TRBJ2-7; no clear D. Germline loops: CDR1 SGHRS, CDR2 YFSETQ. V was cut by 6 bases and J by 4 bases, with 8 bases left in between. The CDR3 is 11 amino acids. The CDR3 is CASKYGYEQYF. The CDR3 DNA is TGCGCCAGCAAGTACGGTTACGAGCAGTACTTC.